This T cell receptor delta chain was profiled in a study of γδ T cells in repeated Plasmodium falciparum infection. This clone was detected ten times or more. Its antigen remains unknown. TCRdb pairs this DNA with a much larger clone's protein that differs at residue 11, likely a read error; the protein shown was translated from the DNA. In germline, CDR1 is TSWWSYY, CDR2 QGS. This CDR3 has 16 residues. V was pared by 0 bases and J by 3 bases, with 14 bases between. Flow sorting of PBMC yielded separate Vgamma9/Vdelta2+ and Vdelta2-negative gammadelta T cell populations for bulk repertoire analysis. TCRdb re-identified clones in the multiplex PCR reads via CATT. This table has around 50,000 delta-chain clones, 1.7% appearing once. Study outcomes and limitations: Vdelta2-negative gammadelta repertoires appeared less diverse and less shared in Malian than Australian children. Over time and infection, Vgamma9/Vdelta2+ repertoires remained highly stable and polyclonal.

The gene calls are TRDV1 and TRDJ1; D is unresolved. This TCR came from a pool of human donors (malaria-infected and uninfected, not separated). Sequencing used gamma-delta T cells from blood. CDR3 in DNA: TGTGCTCTTGGGGAACTGCCCCCACCGTACGCCGATAAACTCATCTTT. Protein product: CALGELPPPYADKLIF.